This passage covers 21 T cell receptor beta chains from one sample sequenced in a study of blood T cell repertoires in COVID-19. The protocol was immunoSEQ multiplex PCR, while the TCRdb copy is restricted to in-frame clones and leaves out a portion. The data show 150,000 to 190,000 clones, with about 88% seen just once and 7.3% held by the top ten. The material sequenced was PBMCs or T cells enriched from blood (not recorded which). The receptors were sampled from a man aged 45-60 years who had recovered from COVID-19.

This clone was counted many times. The CDR3 region is CASSLQRSGTGELFF. The CDR3 DNA reads TGTGCCAGCAGCTTGCAGCGGTCGGGCACCGGGGAGCTGTTTTTT. The rearrangement joins TRBV7-9 to TRBJ2-2; D is perhaps TRBD2 (5 bases). Germline V gene sequence: CDR1 SEHNR, CDR2 FQNEAQ (reference sequence). CDR3 size: 15 residues. Trimming took off 3 bases at V and 4 bases at J, with 12 bases between the two ends. Drawing the rest from reference TRBV7-9 and TRBJ2-2, the complete variable domain is DTGVSQNPRHKITKRGQNVTFRCDPISEHNRLYWYRQTLGQGPEFLTYFQNEAQLEKSRLLSDRFSAERPKGSFSTLEIQRTEQGDSAMYLCASSLQRSGTGELFFGEGSRLTVL.

This clone is a singleton in its sample. The chain joins TRBV30 to TRBJ2-3; 8 nucleotides match TRBD1. The J segment lost 2 bases and the V segment lost 3 bases, leaving 7 bases of the junction unmatched. The CDR3 length is 15 residues. The germline V gene has CDR1 GTSNPN and CDR2 SVGIG (reference sequence). The CDR3 bases are TGTGCCTGGAGCTCGACAGGGGAGATCACAGATACGCAGTATTTT. It encodes CAWSSTGEITDTQYF.

This clone was picked up a small number of times. CDR3 in DNA: TGTGCCTGGGGGACAGGGACCGACACTGAAGCTTTCTTT. Residues: CAWGTGTDTEAFF. This sequence joins TRBV30 and TRBJ1-1; 9 bases agree with TRBD1. J gave up 3 bases and V 5 bases, and 4 bases lay outside the gene matches. CDR1 and CDR2 from the germline V gene are GTSNPN and SVGIG (reference sequence). The CDR3 is 13 residues long.

The chain links TRBV18 to TRBJ1-2, with TRBD1 matching over 7 bases. This CDR3 contains 14 residues. V lost 5 bases, J lost 4 bases, and 7 bases stayed unmatched. Germline CDR1 is KGHSH and CDR2 is LQKENI. CDR3: CASSSDRATYGYTF. In DNA form, the CDR3 reads TGTGCCAGCTCATCAGACAGGGCCACCTATGGCTACACCTTC. The whole variable domain, remainder taken from reference TRBV18 and TRBJ1-2, is NAGVMQNPRHLVRRRGQEARLRCSPMKGHSHVYWYRQLPEEGLKFMVYLQKENIIDESGMPKERFSAEFPKEGPSILRIQQVVRGDSAAYFCASSSDRATYGYTFGSGTRLTVV.

This clone was detected only a few times. The chain uses TRBV6-4 and TRBJ2-1, with D possibly matching TRBD1 (5 bases). Germline V gene lookup returns CDR1 MRHNA and CDR2 SNTAGT. The CDR3 contains 13 residues. V was cut by 3 bases and J by 2 bases, with 5 bases left in between. DNA of the CDR3: TGTGCCAGCAGTGAGGACACCTACAATGAGCAGTTCTTC. This codes for CASSEDTYNEQFF.

This chain joins TRBV5-4 and TRBJ2-4, with 8 bases that match TRBD1. Trimming took 6 bases from V and 1 from J; bases not matched to a gene: 6. This CDR3 is 15 amino acids long. Germline V gene data show CDR1 as SGHNT and CDR2 as YYREEE (reference sequence). Here the CDR3 reads CASTPGGEAKNIQYF. DNA for the CDR3: TGTGCCAGCACCCCAGGGGGCGAGGCCAAAAACATTCAGTACTTC.

The chain carries TRBV7-2 and TRBJ2-7; maybe TRBD2 (7 bases). The CDR3 contains 14 residues. V was clipped by 5 bases and J by 7 bases, with 18 bases between them. CDR1 is SGHTA and CDR2 is FQGNSA in the germline V gene. The CDR3 sequence is CASSQRRGGGEQYF. The CDR3 DNA sequence: TGTGCCAGCAGCCAGCGTAGAGGGGGGGGAGAGCAGTACTTC.

The chain joins TRBV27 to TRBJ1-6; 11 nucleotides agree with TRBD1. Germline V gene sequence: CDR1 MNHEY, CDR2 SMNVEV (reference sequence). V shed 0 bases, J shed 4 bases, and the junction held 11 bases outside the gene matches. This CDR3 region has 20 residues. This chain's CDR3 is CASSLSSGTGGRSYNSPLHF. The CDR3 bases are TGTGCCAGCAGTTTATCGTCCGGGACAGGGGGGCGATCGTATAATTCACCCCTCCACTTT.

V is TRBV20-1 and J is TRBJ2-1; D gene ambiguous. The length of the CDR3 is 11 residues. The germline CDR1 and CDR2 sequences are DFQATT and SNEGSKA (reference sequence). V was shortened by 4 bases and J by 4 bases, with 5 bases between the two germline ends. This chain's CDR3 is CSATLYNEQFF. In DNA, the CDR3 is TGCAGTGCTACCCTGTACAATGAGCAGTTCTTC.

The gene calls are TRBV7-8 and TRBJ1-2; TRBD1 aligns across 7 bases. The length of the CDR3 is 12 residues. Germline V gene lookup returns CDR1 SGHVS and CDR2 FQNEAQ. J lost 5 bases, V lost 4 bases, and 1 base had no gene match. CDR3 region: CASSSQGYGYTF. CDR3 coding DNA: TGTGCCAGCAGCTCACAGGGGTATGGCTACACCTTC.

The chain couples TRBV6-5 to TRBJ2-3; the D gene is possibly TRBD1 (6 bases). CDR1 and CDR2 (germline): MNHEY, SVGAGI. The V gene lost 6 bases and the J gene lost 1 base, with 8 bases spanning the gap. The CDR3 totals 13 residues. The CDR3 loop reads CASSEGGTDTQYF. For the CDR3, the DNA is TGTGCCAGCAGCGAGGGGGGCACAGATACGCAGTATTTT.

This clone was observed once. The chain links TRBV19 to TRBJ1-2; maybe TRBD1 (6 bases). Germline V gene data show CDR1 as LNHDA and CDR2 as SQIVND (reference sequence). There are 13 residues in the CDR3. Between the trimmed V and J ends, which lost 5 bases and 8 bases, there was a span of 15 bases. For the CDR3, the DNA is TGTGCCAGTAGTTCACAGGGATCTCAAGGCTACACCTTC. The encoded protein is CASSSQGSQGYTF.

This sequence joins TRBV29-1 and TRBJ2-3; D is possibly TRBD1 (6 bases). Per germline, CDR1 SQVTM and CDR2 ANQGSEA. V dropped 5 bases and J dropped 4 bases, with 13 bases sitting between them. This CDR3 is 13 amino acids long. The CDR3 loop reads CSVIRTVPDTQYF. Written as DNA, the CDR3 is TGCAGCGTTATACGGACAGTCCCAGATACGCAGTATTTT.

The rearrangement joins TRBV7-9 to TRBJ2-7, with 9 bases aligning to TRBD1. J lost 2 bases, V lost 2 bases, and 7 bases had no gene match. Germline V gene data show CDR1 as SEHNR and CDR2 as FQNEAQ (reference sequence). The CDR3 is 16 amino acids. CDR3 sequence reads: CASSLFGQGFPYEQYF. CDR3 DNA sequence: TGTGCCAGCAGCTTATTTGGACAGGGGTTTCCCTACGAGCAGTACTTC. The entire variable domain, with the rest obtained from reference TRBV7-9 and TRBJ2-7, is as follows: DTGVSQNPRHKITKRGQNVTFRCDPISEHNRLYWYRQTLGQGPEFLTYFQNEAQLEKSRLLSDRFSAERPKGSFSTLEIQRTEQGDSAMYLCASSLFGQGFPYEQYFGPGTRLTVT.

There are a few counts of this clone. The rearrangement links TRBV6-5 to TRBJ1-2; possibly TRBD1 for D (6 bases). Germline V lookup: CDR1 MNHEY, CDR2 SVGAGI. The germline V and J ends were trimmed by 8 bases and 8 bases, with 21 bases remaining between them. The CDR3 spans 14 residues. The CDR3 bases are TGTGCCAGCCCGAAGCCGGAGCAGGGGCGCGGCTACACCTTC. This sequence encodes CASPKPEQGRGYTF.

This chain joins TRBV6-2 or TRBV6-3 and TRBJ2-7; unclear D gene. Per germline, CDR1 MNHEY and CDR2 SVGEGT. This CDR3 spans 13 amino acids. The V end was cut by 0 bases, the J end by 1 base, with 4 bases between. CDR3 coding DNA: TGTGCCAGCAGTTACTCCGGTTCCTACGAGCAGTACTTC. This translates into CASSYSGSYEQYF.

The chain couples TRBV7-9 to TRBJ1-5; 8 bases match TRBD1. The germline gives CDR1 SEHNR, CDR2 FQNEAQ (reference sequence). The CDR3 has 15 amino acids. The J segment lost 5 bases and the V segment lost 3 bases, leaving 6 bases of the junction unmatched. In DNA, the CDR3 is TGTGCCAGCAGCTTTACCGGGACAGGATATCAGCCCCAGCATTTT. The encoded protein is CASSFTGTGYQPQHF.

There are a few counts of this clone. The sample has other DNA sequences that encode this CDR3 too. The V call is TRBV19, the J call TRBJ1-1; D unclear. Germline V gene sequence: CDR1 LNHDA, CDR2 SQIVND (reference sequence). The CDR3 has 14 amino acids. V lost 3 bases, J lost 0 bases, and 8 bases lay in between. DNA for the CDR3: TGTGCCAGTAGTATCGGGGTTATGAACACTGAAGCTTTCTTT. As protein: CASSIGVMNTEAFF.

The chain couples TRBV10-3 to TRBJ2-4; perhaps TRBD1 as D (5 bases). The V gene's germline CDR1 is ENHRY and CDR2 SYGVKD. The CDR3 is 15 amino acids. V was trimmed by 2 bases and J by 0 bases, leaving 8 bases between them. Here the CDR3 DNA reads TGTGCCATCAGTGAGGGGGCGATAGCCAAAAACATTCAGTACTTC. Translation: CAISEGAIAKNIQYF.

The chain combines TRBV6-1 with TRBJ1-4; 12 positions agree with TRBD1. This CDR3 contains 19 residues. Germline V CDR1 and CDR2: MNHNS, SASEGT. V shed 1 base, J shed 8 bases, and the junction held 14 bases outside the gene matches. The CDR3 reads CASSEVPGTGGAGWEKLFF. CDR3 DNA: TGTGCCAGCAGTGAAGTTCCCGGGACAGGGGGCGCCGGGTGGGAAAAACTGTTTTTT.

The CDR3 region is CASSLSSNTEAFF. The CDR3 nucleotides are TGTGCCAGCAGCTTATCCAGTAACACTGAAGCTTTCTTT. The V gene is TRBV7-3, the J gene TRBJ1-1; D uncertain. Germline V gives CDR1 SGHTA, CDR2 FQGTGA. The CDR3 runs 13 residues. With 2 bases removed from V and 2 bases from J, the gap between germline ends came to 6 bases.